One sample yielded the 13 T cell receptor beta chains listed below, sequenced in a study of shared clonotypes between healthy human individuals. Generated by immunoSEQ multiplex PCR, the TCRdb table keeps only in-frame clones and is missing some. The repertoire consists of over 2 million clones, with around 93% occurring once and the leading ten covering 0.37%. The sample consisted of naive CD4+ T cells from PBMCs. Subset defined: CD45RA+ positively selected. These TCRs come from a man in his late teens or twenties in good health. Some clones in this sample may be carry-over from other donors' samples.

The chain combines TRBV20-1 with TRBJ2-1, with D unclear. Germline CDR1 is DFQATT and CDR2 is SNEGSKA (reference sequence). The CDR3 contains 10 residues. The DNA of the CDR3 is TGCAGGTCTAAGGGCAATGAGCAGTTCTTC. Amino acid sequence: CRSKGNEQFF.

The chain uses TRBV10-3 and TRBJ1-5, with a tentative D call TRBD1 (5 bases). Trimming left V 3 bases short and J 5 bases short, with 11 bases between. CDR3 length equals 14 residues. The germline CDR1 and CDR2 sequences are ENHRY and SYGVKD. The CDR3 DNA follows: TGTGCCATCAGTGACGGGCAGGGCTATCAGCCCCAGCATTTT. Translating it yields CAISDGQGYQPQHF.

A word on this clone: The sample has other DNA sequences that encode this CDR3 too. This chain connects TRBV4-1 to TRBJ2-3; TRBD2 agrees at 14 bases. Per germline, CDR1 MGHRA and CDR2 YSYEKL. The CDR3 is 16 amino acids. V shed 1 base and J 3 bases; nucleotides not matched to a gene: 0. The CDR3 reads CASSQGLAGGTDTQYF. The CDR3 DNA follows: TGCGCCAGCAGCCAAGGACTAGCGGGAGGGACAGATACGCAGTATTTT.

This chain uses TRBV5-1 with TRBJ2-1; TRBD1 is a possible D gene (6 bases). V lost 2 bases and J lost 7, with 16 bases in between. The CDR3 is made up of 15 amino acids. From germline, CDR1 is SGHRS and CDR2 YFSETQ. The CDR3, as DNA: TGCGCCAGCAGCTTAGGGGACACCCCTGGGAATGAGCAGTTCTTC. As protein: CASSLGDTPGNEQFF. Looking up the rest from reference TRBV5-1 and TRBJ2-1 gives the full variable domain: KAGVTQTPRYLIKTRGQQVTLSCSPISGHRSVSWYQQTPGQGLQFLFEYFSETQRNKGNFPGRFSGRQFSNSRSEMNVSTLELGDSALYLCASSLGDTPGNEQFFGPGTRLTVL.

The chain uses TRBV2 and TRBJ1-1; tentatively, D is TRBD1 (6 bases). Looked up from germline, CDR1 is SNHLY and CDR2 is FYNNEI. The CDR3 runs 16 residues. Trimming stripped 3 bases from V and 1 base from J, with 15 bases between. The CDR3 loop reads CASSDRGSGSNTEAFF. CDR3 nucleotide sequence: TGTGCCAGCAGTGACAGGGGATCGGGATCGAACACTGAAGCTTTCTTT.

J is TRBJ1-1 and V is TRBV28, with D unclear. This CDR3 has 11 residues. Germline V gene sequence: CDR1 MDHEN, CDR2 SYDVKM. The V and J ends lost 7 bases and 1 base respectively, with 4 bases between them. CDR3 residues: CASIRNTEAFF. The CDR3 bases are TGTGCCAGCATTAGGAACACTGAAGCTTTCTTT.

The J gene is TRBJ2-5, the V gene TRBV13; TRBD2 aligns across 7 bases. Trimming at V came to 7 bases and at J to 4 bases, leaving 12 bases not matched to a gene. The CDR3 has 15 residues. The germline V gene encodes CDR1 PRHDT and CDR2 FYEKMQ (reference sequence). The CDR3 DNA reads TGTGCCAGCAATGCATGGGCGGGAGTATCAGAGACCCAGTACTTC. Amino acid sequence: CASNAWAGVSETQYF.

The V and J genes are TRBV6-5 and TRBJ2-7, with 12 positions matching TRBD2. Germline loops: CDR1 MNHEY, CDR2 SVGAGI. CDR3 length: 15 amino acids. V dropped 6 bases and J dropped 0; count of bases not matched to a gene: 3. CDR3 residues: CASRGLAGNSYEQYF. CDR3 sequence (DNA): TGTGCCAGCAGGGGACTAGCGGGTAACTCCTACGAGCAGTACTTC.

The V gene is TRBV7-2, the J gene TRBJ2-7, with D possibly TRBD1 on 6 matching bases. The CDR3 covers 12 residues. The germline gives CDR1 SGHTA, CDR2 FQGNSA. Trimming removed 3 bases from V and 9 bases from J, with 12 bases in between. CDR3 protein: CASSLPGERQYF. As DNA, the CDR3 is TGTGCCAGCAGCTTGCCAGGGGAGAGGCAGTACTTC.

The chain employs TRBV28 and TRBJ2-7, with D perhaps matching TRBD1 or TRBD2 (5 bases each). The CDR3 runs 16 residues. Per the germline V gene, CDR1 is MDHEN and CDR2 is SYDVKM. Trimming stripped 6 bases from V and 2 bases from J, with 20 bases between. CDR3 coding DNA: TGTGCCAGCAGCCCAGAGCCCGGGACGGACCCCTACGAGCAGTACTTC. It specifies CASSPEPGTDPYEQYF.

This chain links TRBV15 with TRBJ1-2; tentatively, D is TRBD1 (5 bases). V was clipped by 1 base and J by 6 bases, with 9 bases between them. The CDR3 length is 13 residues. Germline V lookup: CDR1 LNHNV, CDR2 YYDKDF (reference sequence). DNA for the CDR3: TGTGCCACCAGCAGAGCGGGGGGAGATGGCTACACCTTC. Translating it yields CATSRAGGDGYTF.

Details on this clone: This specimen includes other DNA sequences encoding the same CDR3. The chain joins TRBV6-5 to TRBJ1-1; no definite D call. V lost 4 bases and J lost 0, with 6 bases in between. This CDR3 is 13 amino acids long. In germline, CDR1 is MNHEY, CDR2 SVGAGI. The CDR3 DNA is TGTGCCAGCAGTTCAACAGTGAACACTGAAGCTTTCTTT. It codes for CASSSTVNTEAFF.

J is TRBJ2-1 and V is TRBV5-1, with 14 bases that match TRBD2. Trimming removed 1 base from V and 7 bases from J; junction bases left unmatched: 16. This CDR3 is built from 20 residues. The germline V gene has CDR1 SGHRS and CDR2 YFSETQ. In DNA, the CDR3 is TGCGCCAGCAGCTTGTCCAGGGGACTAGCGGGAGTGGCGGGTCGAAATGAGCAGTTCTTC. Amino acids: CASSLSRGLAGVAGRNEQFF.